A selection of T cell receptor beta chains follows, all from one sample in a study of blood T cell repertoires in COVID-19. The method was immunoSEQ multiplex PCR; TCRdb's version includes in-frame clones alone and lacks a portion of them. The sample lists around 180,000 clones; about 80% were seen once. The sequenced sample consisted of PBMCs or T cells enriched from blood (not recorded which). The source is a man between 45 and 60 years old who had recovered from COVID-19. Both conserved end residues are part of each CDR3. Fields, in order: CDR3 protein, CDR3 DNA, CDR3 length, J gene, clone size, D gene, V gene. D genes are given only for firm matches. Clone size is stated in some rows and not others, as once, few, many or a class when expanded.

CASKGGGVSFEQYF,TGTGCCAGCAAAGGGGGTGGGGTTTCGTTCGAGCAGTACTTC,14,TRBJ2-7,-,-,TRBV6-5
CASSYSVQGISSPLHF,TGTGCCAGCAGTTACTCGGTACAGGGTATATCATCACCCCTCCACTTT,16,TRBJ1-6,-,-,TRBV6-5
CASSPPLGGGPNEQFF,TGTGCCAGCAGCCCCCCCCTTGGGGGGGGTCCCAATGAGCAGTTCTTC,16,TRBJ2-1,-,TRBD2,TRBV3-1/TRBV3-2
CASRSDRAGYGYTF,TGTGCCAGCAGATCGGACAGGGCGGGCTATGGCTACACCTTC,14,TRBJ1-2,-,TRBD1,TRBV6-5
CASTGKADKYGYTF,TGTGCCAGCACCGGGAAAGCGGATAAATATGGCTACACCTTC,14,TRBJ1-2,few,-,TRBV7-2
CASSPQGTGSYGYTF,TGTGCCAGCAGCCCTCAGGGGACAGGGAGCTATGGCTACACCTTC,15,TRBJ1-2,-,TRBD1,TRBV7-2
CASSTRMTSGGRDTQYF,TGTGCCAGCAGCACGCGAATGACTAGCGGGGGTAGAGATACGCAGTATTTT,17,TRBJ2-3,-,TRBD2,TRBV7-8
CASSLGARGGSRNTEAFF,TGTGCCAGCAGCTTGGGGGCTAGGGGGGGCTCAAGAAACACTGAAGCTTTCTTT,18,TRBJ1-1,-,-,TRBV5-4
CASSYSPSGYTF,TGTGCCAGCAGTTACTCCCCCAGTGGCTACACCTTC,12,TRBJ1-2,-,-,TRBV6-5
CASSLGSSRKETQYF,TGTGCCAGCAGCTTAGGTTCTAGCCGCAAAGAGACCCAGTACTTC,15,TRBJ2-5,-,-,TRBV11-2
CASSRQGGEQYF,TGTGCCAGTAGCCGACAGGGTGGCGAGCAGTACTTC,12,TRBJ2-7,-,TRBD1,TRBV19
CASSTQYRGRDQPQHF,TGTGCCAGCAGCACCCAATACCGGGGTAGGGATCAGCCCCAGCATTTT,16,TRBJ1-5,-,-,TRBV21-1
CASSQQGGTEAFF,TGTGCCAGCAGCCAGCAGGGAGGTACTGAAGCTTTCTTT,13,TRBJ1-1,-,-,TRBV3-1/TRBV3-2
CASSEAREFF,TGTGCCAGCAGTGAAGCGCGCGAGTTCTTC,10,TRBJ2-1,once,-,TRBV6-1
CASTSRTQYF,TGTGCCAGCACCTCGCGTACGCAGTATTTT,10,TRBJ2-3,-,-,TRBV2
CASTIKGGAAKNIQYF,TGTGCCAGCACTATTAAGGGGGGGGCGGCCAAAAACATTCAGTACTTC,16,TRBJ2-4,-,-,TRBV2
CASSGLGQASYEQYF,TGTGCCAGCAGTGGCCTGGGACAGGCCTCCTACGAGCAGTACTTC,15,TRBJ2-7,-,TRBD1,TRBV25-1
CASSRDRGETGANVLTF,TGTGCCAGCAGCAGGGACAGGGGGGAGACTGGGGCCAACGTCCTGACTTTC,17,TRBJ2-6,once,TRBD1,TRBV5-4
CASSQDVFPGPGEKLFF,TGCGCCAGCAGCCAAGATGTTTTCCCCGGCCCAGGAGAAAAACTGTTTTTT,17,TRBJ1-4,-,-,TRBV4-1
CASSDVGTVTTQYF,TGTGCCAGCAGCGACGTCGGGACAGTCACGACCCAGTACTTC,14,TRBJ2-5,-,TRBD1,TRBV5-6
CASSNTPGALKLFF,TGTGCCAGCAGCAACACCCCTGGGGCCCTAAAACTGTTTTTT,14,TRBJ1-4,once,-,TRBV3-1/TRBV3-2
CASSQAMTGNEQYF,TGCGCCAGCAGTCAAGCCATGACAGGGAACGAGCAGTACTTC,14,TRBJ2-7,-,TRBD1,TRBV5-1
CASSRQMGGSSNQPQHF,TGTGCCAGCAGCCGGCAAATGGGAGGATCTAGCAATCAGCCCCAGCATTTT,17,TRBJ1-5,-,-,TRBV4-2
CASSIGQGSYEQYF,TGTGCCAGTAGTATAGGACAGGGGAGCTACGAGCAGTACTTC,14,TRBJ2-7,-,TRBD1,TRBV19
CAISEGNRVGQETQYF,TGTGCCATCAGTGAGGGGAACAGGGTGGGGCAAGAGACCCAGTACTTC,16,TRBJ2-5,-,-,TRBV10-3
CASSYILAGGRGTDTQYF,TGTGCCAGCAGTTACATCCTAGCGGGGGGACGGGGGACAGATACGCAGTATTTT,18,TRBJ2-3,-,TRBD2,TRBV6-2/TRBV6-3
CASSSYGGLDGYTF,TGTGCCAGCAGCTCATACGGGGGGTTGGATGGCTACACCTTC,14,TRBJ1-2,-,-,TRBV7-2
CASSQGDYQETQYF,TGTGCCAGCAGCCAAGGGGACTACCAAGAGACCCAGTACTTC,14,TRBJ2-5,-,-,TRBV3-1/TRBV3-2
CASGGLAGGIHF,TGTGCCAGCGGGGGACTAGCGGGGGGTATTCACTTC,12,TRBJ2-7,-,TRBD2,TRBV2
CASSLSLAGTYEQYF,TGTGCCAGCAGCTTAAGCCTAGCGGGGACCTACGAGCAGTACTTC,15,TRBJ2-7,few,TRBD2,TRBV7-9
CASSQDGTRRSDTQYF,TGTGCCAGCAGCCAAGATGGGACTAGGCGTTCAGATACGCAGTATTTT,16,TRBJ2-3,-,TRBD2,TRBV3-1/TRBV3-2
CASSGGQGRNQPQHF,TGTGCCAGCAGCGGGGGACAGGGTCGCAATCAGCCCCAGCATTTT,15,TRBJ1-5,-,TRBD1,TRBV7-9
CASSPRVGDSPLHF,TGTGCCAGCAGCCCCCGTGTCGGGGATTCACCCCTCCACTTT,14,TRBJ1-6,-,-,TRBV9
CASSPQGQYDYEQYF,TGTGCCAGCAGCCCACAGGGACAGTATGACTACGAGCAGTACTTC,15,TRBJ2-7,-,TRBD1,TRBV7-8
CASSGVAGASTDTQYF,TGCGCCAGCAGTGGGGTAGCGGGGGCCAGCACAGATACGCAGTATTTT,16,TRBJ2-3,-,TRBD2,TRBV10-1
CASSVGDNFPSQHF,TGTGCCAGCTCAGTCGGGGACAACTTCCCATCCCAGCATTTT,14,TRBJ1-5,-,-,TRBV18
CASSEGTANSPLHF,TGTGCCAGCAGTGAAGGGACAGCTAATTCACCCCTCCACTTT,14,TRBJ1-6,-,-,TRBV6-1
CASSSGYQPQHF,TGTGCCAGCAGCAGCGGGTATCAGCCCCAGCATTTT,12,TRBJ1-5,-,-,TRBV5-6
CASSPDRGRYLTEAFF,TGTGCCAGCAGCCCCGACAGAGGCAGATACCTGACTGAAGCTTTCTTT,16,TRBJ1-1,few,-,TRBV7-9
CAIRGGRNTGELFF,TGTGCCATCAGGGGGGGACGGAACACCGGGGAGCTGTTTTTT,14,TRBJ2-2,-,-,TRBV10-3
CASKTQRGVGEQFF,TGCGCCAGCAAGACCCAGCGGGGGGTGGGTGAGCAGTTCTTC,14,TRBJ2-1,-,TRBD2,TRBV5-1
CASSAGPPAYEQYF,TGTGCCAGCAGCGCGGGACCGCCGGCCTACGAGCAGTACTTC,14,TRBJ2-7,-,-,TRBV7-2
CASRLAGGPTDTQYF,TGTGCCAGCCGTCTAGCGGGGGGTCCCACAGATACGCAGTATTTT,15,TRBJ2-3,-,TRBD2,TRBV6-5
CASSRVDQPQHF,TGTGCCAGCAGCCGAGTGGATCAGCCCCAGCATTTT,12,TRBJ1-5,-,-,TRBV2
CASRLRDRDDEKLFF,TGTGCCAGCAGACTAAGGGACAGGGACGATGAAAAACTGTTTTTT,15,TRBJ1-4,once,TRBD1,TRBV6-5
CASSSSSRGSWTEAFF,TGTGCCAGCAGTTCTAGCTCCAGGGGGTCGTGGACTGAAGCTTTCTTT,16,TRBJ1-1,few,TRBD1,TRBV28
CASSYSRLTDTQYF,TGTGCCAGCAGTTACTCTCGACTCACAGATACGCAGTATTTT,14,TRBJ2-3,-,-,TRBV6-5
CASSERGGNQPQHF,TGTGCCAGCAGTGAAAGGGGGGGAAATCAGCCCCAGCATTTT,14,TRBJ1-5,-,-,TRBV2
CASSPRGRTDTQYF,TGCGCCAGCAGCCCTCGCGGGAGAACAGATACGCAGTATTTT,14,TRBJ2-3,-,TRBD2,TRBV10-2
CASTHLQGSYEQYF,TGTGCCAGCACCCATCTACAGGGCTCCTACGAGCAGTACTTC,14,TRBJ2-7,once,-,TRBV28
CASSPRTTGELFF,TGTGCCAGCAGCCCCCGGACTACCGGGGAGCTGTTTTTT,13,TRBJ2-2,-,-,TRBV7-6
CASSVRQGSRYNEQFF,TGTGCCAGCAGCGTCCGACAGGGGAGTCGCTACAATGAGCAGTTCTTC,16,TRBJ2-1,-,TRBD1,TRBV7-9
CASSPTLGNTEAFF,TGTGCCAGCAGCCCCACCCTAGGGAACACTGAAGCTTTCTTT,14,TRBJ1-1,-,-,TRBV3-1/TRBV3-2
CASSFQGQLFF,TGTGCCAGCAGCTTTCAGGGCCAGCTGTTTTTT,11,TRBJ1-4,-,-,TRBV5-4